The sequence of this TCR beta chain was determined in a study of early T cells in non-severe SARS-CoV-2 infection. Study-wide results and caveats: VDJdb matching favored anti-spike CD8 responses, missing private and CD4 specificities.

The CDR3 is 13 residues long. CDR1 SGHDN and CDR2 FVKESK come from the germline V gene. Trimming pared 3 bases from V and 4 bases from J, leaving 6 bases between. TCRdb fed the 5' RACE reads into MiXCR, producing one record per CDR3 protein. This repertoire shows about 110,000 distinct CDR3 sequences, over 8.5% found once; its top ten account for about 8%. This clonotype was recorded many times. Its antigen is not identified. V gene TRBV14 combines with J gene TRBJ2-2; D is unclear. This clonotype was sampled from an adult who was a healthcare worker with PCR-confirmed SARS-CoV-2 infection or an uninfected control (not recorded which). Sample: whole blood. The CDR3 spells CASSQTGTGELFF. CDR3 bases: TGTGCCAGCAGCCAGACGGGCACCGGGGAGCTGTTTTTT. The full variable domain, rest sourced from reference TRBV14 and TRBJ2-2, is EAGVTQFPSHSVIEKGQTVTLRCDPISGHDNLYWYRRVMGKEIKFLLHFVKESKQDESGMPNNRFLAERTGGTYSTLKVQPAELEDSGVYFCASSQTGTGELFFGEGSRLTVL.